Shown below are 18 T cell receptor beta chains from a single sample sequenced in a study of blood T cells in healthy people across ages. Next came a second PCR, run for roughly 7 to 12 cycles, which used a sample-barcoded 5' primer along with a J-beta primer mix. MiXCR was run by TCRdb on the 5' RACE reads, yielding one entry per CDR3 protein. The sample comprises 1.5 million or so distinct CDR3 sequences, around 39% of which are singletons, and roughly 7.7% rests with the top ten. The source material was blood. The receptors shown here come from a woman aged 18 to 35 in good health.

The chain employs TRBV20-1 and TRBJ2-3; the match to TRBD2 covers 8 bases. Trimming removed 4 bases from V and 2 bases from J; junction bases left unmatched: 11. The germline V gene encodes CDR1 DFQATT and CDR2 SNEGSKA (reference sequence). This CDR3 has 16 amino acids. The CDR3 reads CSATSILAAVTDTQYF. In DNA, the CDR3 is TGCAGTGCTACATCCATACTAGCGGCTGTCACAGATACGCAGTATTTT.

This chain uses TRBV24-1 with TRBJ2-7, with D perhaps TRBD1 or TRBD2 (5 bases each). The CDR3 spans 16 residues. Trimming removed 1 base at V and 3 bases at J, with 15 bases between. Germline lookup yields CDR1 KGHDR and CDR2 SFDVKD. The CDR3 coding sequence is TGTGCCACCAGTGATTTTGAGGGGTTGGCCTACTACGAGCAGTACTTC. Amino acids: CATSDFEGLAYYEQYF.

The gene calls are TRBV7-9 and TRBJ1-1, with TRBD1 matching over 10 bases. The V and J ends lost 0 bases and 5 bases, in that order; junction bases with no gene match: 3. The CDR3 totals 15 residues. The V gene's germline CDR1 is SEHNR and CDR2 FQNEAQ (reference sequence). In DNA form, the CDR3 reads TGTGCCAGCAGCTTAGCTGGACAGGGGGAGACTGAAGCTTTCTTT. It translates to CASSLAGQGETEAFF.

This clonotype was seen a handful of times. This CDR3 is CASSQTPSGYNEQFF. The DNA of the CDR3 is TGTGCCAGCAGCCAAACCCCTAGCGGATACAATGAGCAGTTCTTC. This chain connects TRBV3-1 to TRBJ2-1, with 7 positions matching TRBD2. The CDR3 has 15 amino acids. CDR1 LGHDT and CDR2 YNNKEL come from the germline V gene (reference sequence). With V trimmed by 2 bases and J by 4 bases, 5 bases remained unmatched.

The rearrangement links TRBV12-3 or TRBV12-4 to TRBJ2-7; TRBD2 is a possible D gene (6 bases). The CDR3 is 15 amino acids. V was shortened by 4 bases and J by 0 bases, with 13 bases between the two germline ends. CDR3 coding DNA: TGTGCCAGCAGTTACAGCGGGTACCTCTCCTACGAGCAGTACTTC. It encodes CASSYSGYLSYEQYF.

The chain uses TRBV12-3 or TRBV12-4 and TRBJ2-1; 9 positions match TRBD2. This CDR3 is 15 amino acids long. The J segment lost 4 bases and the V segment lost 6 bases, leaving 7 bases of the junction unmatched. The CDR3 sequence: CASRHSGSPYNEQFF. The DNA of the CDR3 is TGTGCCAGCAGACATAGCGGGAGCCCATACAATGAGCAGTTCTTC.

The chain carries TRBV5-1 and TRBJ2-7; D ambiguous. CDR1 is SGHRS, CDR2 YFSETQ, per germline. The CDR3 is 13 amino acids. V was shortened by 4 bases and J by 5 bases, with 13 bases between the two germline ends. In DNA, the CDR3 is TGCGCCAGCAGCCTCCTGACAACGAACGAGCAGTACTTC. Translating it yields CASSLLTTNEQYF.

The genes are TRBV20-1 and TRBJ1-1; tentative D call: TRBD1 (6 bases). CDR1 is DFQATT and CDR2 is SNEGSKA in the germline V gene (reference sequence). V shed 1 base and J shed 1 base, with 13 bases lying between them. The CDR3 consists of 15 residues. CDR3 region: CSARGGRRSNTEAFF. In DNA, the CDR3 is TGCAGTGCTAGAGGGGGGCGCAGGTCGAACACTGAAGCTTTCTTT.

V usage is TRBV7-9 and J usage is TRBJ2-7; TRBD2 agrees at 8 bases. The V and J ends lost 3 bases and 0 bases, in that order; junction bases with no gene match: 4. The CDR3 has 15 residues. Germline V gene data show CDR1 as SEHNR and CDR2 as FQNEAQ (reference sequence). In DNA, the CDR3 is TGTGCCAGCAGCTTCGCGGGGGGAGGCTCCTACGAGCAGTACTTC. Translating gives CASSFAGGGSYEQYF.

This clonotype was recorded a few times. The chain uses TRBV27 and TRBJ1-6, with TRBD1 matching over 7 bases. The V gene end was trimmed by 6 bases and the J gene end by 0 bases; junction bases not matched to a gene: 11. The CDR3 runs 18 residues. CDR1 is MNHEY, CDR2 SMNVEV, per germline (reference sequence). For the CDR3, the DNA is TGTGCCAGCAGCAAACAACAGGGGCCTAGCTCCTATAATTCACCCCTCCACTTT. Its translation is CASSKQQGPSSYNSPLHF.

CDR3 residues: CAWGRRDRDALGGYTF. The CDR3 coding sequence is TGTGCCTGGGGACGCCGGGACAGGGACGCGTTGGGTGGCTACACCTTC. The genes are TRBV30 and TRBJ1-2; 9 bases align to TRBD1. Unmatched junction bases numbered 17, after V lost 5 bases and J lost 7 bases. This CDR3 is 16 amino acids long. CDR1 is GTSNPN and CDR2 is SVGIG in the germline V gene (reference sequence).

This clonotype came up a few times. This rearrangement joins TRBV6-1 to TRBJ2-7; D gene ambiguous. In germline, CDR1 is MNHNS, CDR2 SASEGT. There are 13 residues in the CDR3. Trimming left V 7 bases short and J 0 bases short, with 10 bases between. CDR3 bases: TGTGCCAGCATTCCGGACCGCTCCTACGAGCAGTACTTC. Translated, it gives CASIPDRSYEQYF.

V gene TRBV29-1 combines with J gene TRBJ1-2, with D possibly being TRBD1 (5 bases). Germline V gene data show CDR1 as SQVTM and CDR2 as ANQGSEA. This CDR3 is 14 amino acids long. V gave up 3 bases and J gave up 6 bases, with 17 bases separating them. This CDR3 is CSVDGGAFQNGYTF. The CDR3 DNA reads TGCAGCGTTGACGGAGGGGCGTTCCAGAATGGCTACACCTTC. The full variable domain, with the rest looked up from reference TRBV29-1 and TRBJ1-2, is SAVISQKPSRDICQRGTSLTIQCQVDSQVTMMFWYRQQPGQSLTLIATANQGSEATYESGFVIDKFPISRPNLTFSTLTVSNMSPEDSSIYLCSVDGGAFQNGYTFGSGTRLTVV.

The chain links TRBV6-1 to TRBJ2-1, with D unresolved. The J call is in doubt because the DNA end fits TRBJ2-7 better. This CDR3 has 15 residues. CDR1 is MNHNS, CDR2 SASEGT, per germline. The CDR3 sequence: CASSDRVVSYNEQYF. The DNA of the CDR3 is TGTGCCAGCAGTGACCGGGTGGTATCCTACAATGAGCAGTACTTC.

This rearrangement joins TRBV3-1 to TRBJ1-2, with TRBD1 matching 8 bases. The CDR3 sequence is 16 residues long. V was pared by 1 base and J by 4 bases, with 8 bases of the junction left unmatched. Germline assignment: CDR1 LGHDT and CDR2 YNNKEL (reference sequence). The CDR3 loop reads CASSQGGNRGSYGYTF. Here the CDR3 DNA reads TGTGCCAGCAGCCAAGGAGGAAACAGGGGGTCCTATGGCTACACCTTC.

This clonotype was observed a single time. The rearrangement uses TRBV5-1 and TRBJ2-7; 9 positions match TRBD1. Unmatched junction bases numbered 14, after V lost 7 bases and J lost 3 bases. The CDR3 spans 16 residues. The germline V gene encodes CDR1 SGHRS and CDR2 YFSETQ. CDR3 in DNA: TGCGCCAGCCGCGCCGCACCGGGACAGGGTTTCTACGAGCAGTACTTC. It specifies CASRAAPGQGFYEQYF.

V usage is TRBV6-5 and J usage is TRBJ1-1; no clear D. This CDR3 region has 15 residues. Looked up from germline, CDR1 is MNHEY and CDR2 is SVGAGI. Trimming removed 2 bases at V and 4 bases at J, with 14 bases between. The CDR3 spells CASSYGSYIGTEAFF. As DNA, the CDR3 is TGTGCCAGCAGTTACGGGTCGTACATTGGCACTGAAGCTTTCTTT.

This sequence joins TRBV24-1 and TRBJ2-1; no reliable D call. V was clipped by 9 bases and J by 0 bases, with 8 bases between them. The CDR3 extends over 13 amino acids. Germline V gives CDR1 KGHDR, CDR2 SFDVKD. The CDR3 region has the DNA TGTGCCACCTGTGCGGACTCCTACAATGAGCAGTTCTTC. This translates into CATCADSYNEQFF.